This TCR beta chain was identified in a study of blood T cell repertoires in COVID-19. Across the study: Spain, Italy and the United States supplied samples that represented acute and convalescent COVID-19. T cells, B-cell-depleted T cells, or PBMCs supplied cDNA or gDNA.

As processed by the authors: Reference gene primers were amplified, and this amplification served to estimate nucleated cell counts. Assay used: immunoSEQ multiplex PCR; TCRdb lists only in-frame clones, some missing. V and J calls and clone size are given by that table; D and trimming were obtained from the DNA. The sample contains 50,000 to 65,000 clones, roughly 79% of which appear only once. The V gene lost 8 bases and the J gene lost 4 bases, with 8 bases spanning the gap. The CDR3 runs 11 residues. The V gene's germline CDR1 is LGHDT and CDR2 YNNKEL (reference sequence). Source material: peripheral blood. The V call is TRBV3-1 (or the pseudogene TRBV3-2), the J call TRBJ2-5, with D perhaps TRBD2 (5 bases). The sequence was collected from a woman aged 60-70 years with acute or convalescent COVID-19. The chain's CDR3 is CASWTGETQYF. CDR3 bases: TGTGCCAGCTGGACTGGAGAGACCCAGTACTTC.